These 30 T cell receptor beta chains were all obtained from the same sample, sequenced in a study of T cell responses to AZD1222 COVID-19 vaccine. TCRdb's table, derived via immunoSEQ multiplex PCR, lists solely in-frame clones and lacks some. The repertoire consists of 100,000 or so clones, with 80% to 90% occurring once and the leading ten covering 4% to 4.5%. Sequencing used peripheral blood, obtained on day 0 of MenACWY control vaccination. The receptors were gathered from an adult in good health.

In DNA, the CDR3 is TGTGCCACCAGCCCAGAGGGGGGGCAAGACACTGAAGCTTTCTTT. Its protein product is CATSPEGGQDTEAFF. This sequence joins TRBV15 and TRBJ1-1, with D maybe TRBD1 (6 bases). Trimming removed 5 bases from V and 3 bases from J, with 16 bases in between. Germline V lookup: CDR1 LNHNV, CDR2 YYDKDF (reference sequence). CDR3 size: 15 residues.

This clone was counted between two and nine times. The J gene is TRBJ1-1, the V gene TRBV7-2, with unresolved D. CDR3 length: 13 residues. Trimming pared 1 base from V and 5 bases from J, leaving 8 bases between. Germline V gives CDR1 SGHTA, CDR2 FQGNSA. CDR3 sequence reads: CASSLESRTEAFF. CDR3 DNA: TGTGCCAGCAGCTTAGAGAGTCGGACTGAAGCTTTCTTT.

This sequence joins TRBV11-2 and TRBJ2-1; TRBD2 aligns across 13 bases. Germline V gives CDR1 SGHAT, CDR2 FQNNGV. The CDR3 totals 17 residues. J lost 9 bases, V lost 0 bases, and 8 bases had no gene match. Here the CDR3 DNA reads TGTGCCAGCAGCTTAGATAGGACTAGCGGGAGATCTGGTGAGCAGTTCTTC. Residues: CASSLDRTSGRSGEQFF.

CDR3 loop: CASSFTGAEAFF. The CDR3 bases are TGTGCCAGCAGCTTCACCGGGGCTGAAGCTTTCTTT. The V and J genes are TRBV7-2 and TRBJ1-1, with D hard to call. Germline V CDR1 and CDR2: SGHTA, FQGNSA. The ends were cut back, 3 bases at V and 6 bases at J, with 8 bases in the middle. This CDR3 comprises 12 residues. Supplemented by reference TRBV7-2 and TRBJ1-1, the full variable domain reads GAGVSQSPSNKVTEKGKDVELRCDPISGHTALYWYRQSLGQGLEFLIYFQGNSAPDKSGLPSDRFSAERTGGSVSTLTIQRTQQEDSAVYLCASSFTGAEAFFGQGTRLTVV.

V gene TRBV2 combines with J gene TRBJ2-3; TRBD2 agrees at 12 bases. The CDR3 sequence is 14 residues long. CDR1 SNHLY and CDR2 FYNNEI come from the germline V gene. V lost 4 bases, J lost 8 bases, and 4 bases stayed unmatched. The CDR3: CASSGLAGAVTQYF. Here the CDR3 DNA reads TGTGCCAGCAGTGGACTAGCGGGAGCGGTTACGCAGTATTTT.

CDR3 protein: CASSWSNQPQHF. CDR3 DNA sequence: TGTGCCAGCAGCTGGTCTAATCAGCCCCAGCATTTT. The chain recombines TRBV7-2 with TRBJ1-5; D unclear. This CDR3 has 12 amino acids. Trimming stripped 4 bases from V and 4 bases from J, with 5 bases between. CDR1 and CDR2 (germline): SGHTA, FQGNSA. Full variable domain (missing parts from reference TRBV7-2 and TRBJ1-5): GAGVSQSPSNKVTEKGKDVELRCDPISGHTALYWYRQSLGQGLEFLIYFQGNSAPDKSGLPSDRFSAERTGGSVSTLTIQRTQQEDSAVYLCASSWSNQPQHFGDGTRLSIL.

The chain links TRBV6-5 to TRBJ2-1; TRBD2 agrees at 13 bases. This CDR3 has 15 residues. Trimming cost V 6 bases and J 9 bases; bases outside gene matches: 8. Looked up from germline, CDR1 is MNHEY and CDR2 is SVGAGI. CDR3 in DNA: TGTGCCAGCAGCTCTACTAGCGGGGGGGAAGTTGAGCAGTTCTTC. Protein product: CASSSTSGGEVEQFF.

The CDR3 DNA reads TGTGCCAGCAGCTTAGGGACTAGCGGGATGGTTGAGCAGTTCTTC. It yields the protein CASSLGTSGMVEQFF. The gene calls are TRBV7-9 and TRBJ2-1; 12 bases fit TRBD2. J was trimmed by 9 bases and V by 1 base; bases with no gene match: 4. The CDR3 is 15 residues long. CDR1 is SEHNR and CDR2 is FQNEAQ in the germline V gene (reference sequence).

This clone was seen only a few times. The chain recombines TRBV3-1 (or the pseudogene TRBV3-2) with TRBJ1-1, with TRBD1 matching over 7 bases. V lost 7 bases, J lost 1 base, and 6 bases stayed unmatched. Germline V gene sequence: CDR1 LGHDT, CDR2 YNNKEL (reference sequence). The length of the CDR3 is 14 residues. The CDR3 protein is CASTPGTANTEAFF. The DNA of the CDR3 is TGTGCCAGCACCCCCGGGACAGCGAACACTGAAGCTTTCTTT.

The chain carries TRBV7-8 and TRBJ1-2; D not resolved. V lost 2 bases and J lost 4, with 8 bases in between. The CDR3 is 13 residues long. Germline-derived CDR1 and CDR2 are SGHVS and FQNEAQ. CDR3 sequence (DNA): TGTGCCAGCAGCTTATTACAACTCTATGGCTACACCTTC. This translates into CASSLLQLYGYTF.

The chain couples TRBV19 to TRBJ2-7, with a possible D match to TRBD1 (5 bases). This CDR3 has 16 amino acids. V was pared by 5 bases and J by 5 bases, with 22 bases between. Germline assignment: CDR1 LNHDA and CDR2 SQIVND (reference sequence). In nucleotides, the CDR3 is TGTGCCAGTAGTGGTCGACCTGGGGCGACCTCTGACGAGCAGTACTTC. The encoded protein is CASSGRPGATSDEQYF.

The chain employs TRBV29-1 and TRBJ2-1; 7 bases match TRBD1. Germline assignment: CDR1 SQVTM and CDR2 ANQGSEA. The trim removed 3 bases at V and 8 bases at J, leaving 4 bases unmatched. The length of the CDR3 is 12 residues. CDR3 region: CSVDRGLDEQFF. The CDR3 DNA reads TGCAGCGTTGATAGGGGGCTGGATGAGCAGTTCTTC.

This sequence joins TRBV21-1 and TRBJ2-7; TRBD1, the table's D call, lacks a check against the DNA. TRBV21-1 is listed as a pseudogene. The CDR3 contains 13 residues. CDR3 protein: CARLFDRGGEQYF. The CDR3 bases are TGTGCCAGATTATTCGACAGGGGCGGCGAGCAGTACTTC.

The rearrangement links TRBV7-2 to TRBJ2-5, with D possibly called TRBD1 or TRBD2 (5 bases each). This CDR3 has 15 residues. Per germline, CDR1 SGHTA and CDR2 FQGNSA. V was trimmed by 1 base and J by 5 bases, leaving 14 bases between them. CDR3 loop: CASSLVPGPDETQYF. DNA for the CDR3: TGTGCCAGCAGCTTAGTGCCGGGGCCTGACGAGACCCAGTACTTC.

This clone came up once. This chain connects TRBV28 to TRBJ2-7; D possibly corresponds to TRBD2 (5 bases). The CDR3 sequence is 14 residues long. From germline, CDR1 is MDHEN and CDR2 SYDVKM. Deletions cut 5 bases from V and 3 bases from J, with 14 bases between. The CDR3 region has the DNA TGTGCCAGCAGTCCCCCCGTTAGCGTCTACGAGCAGTACTTC. Protein sequence: CASSPPVSVYEQYF.

This chain links TRBV10-3 with TRBJ2-3; D possibly corresponds to TRBD1 (5 bases). V was pared by 4 bases and J by 2 bases, with 13 bases between. The CDR3 runs to 15 residues. CDR1 is ENHRY, CDR2 SYGVKD, per germline. CDR3 amino acids: CAISVTTVTTDTQYF. CDR3 sequence (DNA): TGTGCCATCAGTGTAACGACAGTTACCACAGATACGCAGTATTTT.

The chain uses TRBV10-3 and TRBJ2-2; D gene unclear. Trimming pared 3 bases from V and 4 bases from J, leaving 18 bases between. The CDR3 runs to 17 residues. The V gene's germline CDR1 is ENHRY and CDR2 SYGVKD. The CDR3 DNA reads as TGTGCCATCAGTGAACGCATTCCCGGGCCCGGCACCGGGGAGCTGTTTTTT. Translation: CAISERIPGPGTGELFF.

The V gene is TRBV5-1, the J gene TRBJ2-7; D assignment may be TRBD1 or TRBD2 (6 bases each). This CDR3 is built from 14 residues. The V gene's germline CDR1 is SGHRS and CDR2 YFSETQ. The V end was cut by 4 bases, the J end by 6 bases, with 17 bases between. CDR3 DNA sequence: TGCGCCAGCAGCGCTGGAGGGGGGCTCGGCGAGCAGTACTTC. Translated: CASSAGGGLGEQYF.

The chain is built from TRBV6-5 and TRBJ2-1, with a possible D match to TRBD2 (6 bases). The CDR3 sequence is 15 residues long. V lost 4 bases and J lost 6, with 16 bases in between. In germline, CDR1 is MNHEY, CDR2 SVGAGI. The CDR3 DNA sequence: TGTGCCAGCAGTTTCCAGACTAGAGCCGGCAATGAGCAGTTCTTC. It encodes CASSFQTRAGNEQFF.

The J gene is TRBJ2-5, the V gene TRBV7-2; D is ambiguous. Deletions cut 1 base from V and 3 bases from J, with 12 bases between. There are 15 residues in the CDR3. CDR1 SGHTA and CDR2 FQGNSA come from the germline V gene. CDR3 nucleotide sequence: TGTGCCAGCAGCTTAGTTGGCTCCCCCGAAGAGACCCAGTACTTC. Protein product: CASSLVGSPEETQYF.

This chain uses TRBV19 with TRBJ2-4; a possible D gene is TRBD1 (6 bases). Germline V CDR1 and CDR2: LNHDA, SQIVND (reference sequence). Trimming shortened V by 4 bases and J by 11 bases, and 15 bases separated the two germline ends. The CDR3 is made up of 13 amino acids. The CDR3 here is CASSRDTQEFQYF. For the CDR3, the DNA is TGTGCCAGTAGTAGGGACACCCAGGAATTTCAGTACTTC. Based on the CDR3 plus reference TRBV19 and TRBJ2-4, the full variable domain is DGGITQSPKYLFRKEGQNVTLSCEQNLNHDAMYWYRQDPGQGLRLIYYSQIVNDFQKGDIAEGYSVSREKKESFPLTVTSAQKNPTAFYLCASSRDTQEFQYFGAGTRLSVL.

This clone appeared a few times. The chain couples TRBV7-2 to TRBJ2-3; 16 nucleotides agree with TRBD2. The CDR3 contains 15 residues. Looked up from germline, CDR1 is SGHTA and CDR2 is FQGNSA. After removal of 6 bases from V and 5 bases from J, the junction contained 2 bases not matched to a gene. CDR3 sequence: CASRGLAGGQDTQYF. CDR3 DNA: TGTGCCAGCAGGGGACTAGCGGGGGGGCAAGATACGCAGTATTTT. Together with reference TRBV7-2 and TRBJ2-3, the CDR3 gives the full variable domain: GAGVSQSPSNKVTEKGKDVELRCDPISGHTALYWYRQSLGQGLEFLIYFQGNSAPDKSGLPSDRFSAERTGGSVSTLTIQRTQQEDSAVYLCASRGLAGGQDTQYFGPGTRLTVL.

This chain connects TRBV7-9 to TRBJ2-7, with 7 positions matching TRBD1. V trimming: 4 bases; J trimming: 0 bases; junction bases outside the gene matches: 3. Per germline, CDR1 SEHNR and CDR2 FQNEAQ (reference sequence). The CDR3 spans 14 residues. This chain's CDR3 is CASSSGTDSYEQYF. As DNA, the CDR3 is TGTGCCAGCAGCTCCGGGACAGACTCCTACGAGCAGTACTTC.

This clone was observed a single time. V and J are TRBV7-2 and TRBJ2-1, with no clear D. In germline, CDR1 is SGHTA, CDR2 FQGNSA. V dropped 0 bases and J dropped 0 bases, with 9 bases sitting between them. The CDR3 sequence is 16 residues long. The CDR3 region has the DNA TGTGCCAGCAGCTTAGCCCGACCTAGCTCCTACAATGAGCAGTTCTTC. It yields the protein CASSLARPSSYNEQFF.

The CDR3 loop is CASSLKADEQYF. Here the CDR3 DNA reads TGTGCCAGCAGTTTAAAGGCCGACGAGCAGTACTTC. The V and J genes are TRBV12-3 or TRBV12-4 and TRBJ2-7; no firm D call. V was trimmed by 2 bases and J by 5 bases, leaving 7 bases between them. The CDR3 has 12 amino acids.

The CDR3 spells CASSEALGGHGYTF. The DNA for the CDR3 is TGTGCCAGCAGTGAAGCACTCGGGGGGCATGGCTACACCTTC. The chain has TRBV6-1 and TRBJ1-2; D may be TRBD1 (6 bases). The ends were cut back, 0 bases at V and 6 bases at J, with 11 bases in the middle. This CDR3 comprises 14 residues. CDR1 and CDR2 (germline): MNHNS, SASEGT.

This clone was counted only a few times. The chain uses TRBV4-1 and TRBJ1-6, with D hard to call. Trimming pared 0 bases from V and 3 bases from J, leaving 6 bases between. Germline-derived CDR1 and CDR2 are MGHRA and YSYEKL. CDR3 length equals 15 residues. CDR3 protein: CASSQEPNYNSPLHF. The CDR3 DNA follows: TGCGCCAGCAGCCAAGAGCCTAACTATAATTCACCCCTCCACTTT.

For this clone: Other DNA sequences in this specimen translate into the identical CDR3. The V call is TRBV6-5, the J call TRBJ1-6; 7 bases fit TRBD1. V lost 6 bases, J lost 7 bases, and 6 bases stayed unmatched. This CDR3 region has 14 residues. Germline CDR1 MNHEY, CDR2 SVGAGI. The DNA of the CDR3 is TGTGCCAGCAGAAGGACAGGCCGAAATTCACCCCTCCACTTT. Its translation: CASRRTGRNSPLHF.

This clone showed up just once. At the DNA level, this CDR3 is encoded by other sequences in the same sample as well. J is TRBJ1-5 and V is TRBV19; D perhaps matches TRBD1 (5 bases). CDR1 is LNHDA, CDR2 SQIVND, per germline (reference sequence). V shed 0 bases and J shed 4 bases, with 7 bases lying between them. This CDR3 has 14 amino acids. CDR3 in amino acids: CASSIEAGNQPQHF. CDR3 DNA: TGTGCCAGTAGTATAGAGGCAGGGAATCAGCCCCAGCATTTT.

The chain combines TRBV5-1 with TRBJ2-1, with 11 bases aligning to TRBD2. V shed 4 bases and J 7 bases; nucleotides not matched to a gene: 19. The CDR3 covers 19 residues. CDR1 is SGHRS, CDR2 YFSETQ, per germline. The CDR3 nucleotides read TGCGCCAGCAGCCCGTGGGAACTAGCGGGAGTGGGGATTCGGAATGAGCAGTTCTTC. Translating gives CASSPWELAGVGIRNEQFF.